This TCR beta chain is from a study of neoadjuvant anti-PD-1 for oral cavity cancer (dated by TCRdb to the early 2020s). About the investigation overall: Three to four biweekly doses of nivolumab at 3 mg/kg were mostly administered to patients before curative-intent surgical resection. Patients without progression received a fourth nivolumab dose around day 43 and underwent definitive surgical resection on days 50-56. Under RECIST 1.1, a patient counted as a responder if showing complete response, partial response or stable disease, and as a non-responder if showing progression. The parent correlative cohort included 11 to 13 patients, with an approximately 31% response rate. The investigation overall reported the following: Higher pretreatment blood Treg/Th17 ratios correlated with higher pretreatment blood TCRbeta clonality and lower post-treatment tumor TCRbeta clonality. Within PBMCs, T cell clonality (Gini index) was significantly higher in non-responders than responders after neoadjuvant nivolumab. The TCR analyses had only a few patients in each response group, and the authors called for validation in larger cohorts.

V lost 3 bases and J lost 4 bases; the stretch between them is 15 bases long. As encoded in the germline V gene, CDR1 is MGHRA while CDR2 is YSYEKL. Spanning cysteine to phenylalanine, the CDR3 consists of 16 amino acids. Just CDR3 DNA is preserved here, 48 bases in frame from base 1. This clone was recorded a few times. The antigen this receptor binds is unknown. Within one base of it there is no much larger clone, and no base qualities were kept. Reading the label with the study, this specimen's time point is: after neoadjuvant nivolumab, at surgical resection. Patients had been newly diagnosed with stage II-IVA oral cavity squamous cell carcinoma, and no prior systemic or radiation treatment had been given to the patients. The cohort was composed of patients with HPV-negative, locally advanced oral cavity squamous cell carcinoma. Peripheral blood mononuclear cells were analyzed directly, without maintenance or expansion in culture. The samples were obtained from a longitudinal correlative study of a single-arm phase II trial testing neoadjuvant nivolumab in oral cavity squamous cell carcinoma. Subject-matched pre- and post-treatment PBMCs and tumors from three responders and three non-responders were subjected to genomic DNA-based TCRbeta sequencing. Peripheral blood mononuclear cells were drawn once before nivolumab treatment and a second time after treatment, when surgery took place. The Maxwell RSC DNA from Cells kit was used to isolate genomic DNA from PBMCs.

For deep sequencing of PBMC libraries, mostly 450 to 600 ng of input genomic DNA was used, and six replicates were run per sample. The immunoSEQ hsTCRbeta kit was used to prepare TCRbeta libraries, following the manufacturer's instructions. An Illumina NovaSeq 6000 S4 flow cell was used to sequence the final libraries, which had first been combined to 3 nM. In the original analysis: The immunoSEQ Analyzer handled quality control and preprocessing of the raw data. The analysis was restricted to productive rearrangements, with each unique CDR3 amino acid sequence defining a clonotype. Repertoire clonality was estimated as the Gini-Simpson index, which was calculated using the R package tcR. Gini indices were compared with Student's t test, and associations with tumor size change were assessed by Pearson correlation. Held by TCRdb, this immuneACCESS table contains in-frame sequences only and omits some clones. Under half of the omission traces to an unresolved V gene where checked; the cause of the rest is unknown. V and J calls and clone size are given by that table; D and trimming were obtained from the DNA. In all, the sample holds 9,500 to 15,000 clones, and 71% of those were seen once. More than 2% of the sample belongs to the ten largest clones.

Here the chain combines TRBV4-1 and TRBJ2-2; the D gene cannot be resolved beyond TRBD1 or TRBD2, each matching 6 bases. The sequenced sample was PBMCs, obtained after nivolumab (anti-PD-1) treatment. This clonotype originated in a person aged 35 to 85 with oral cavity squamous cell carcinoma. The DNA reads TGCGCCAGCAGCCACCCCGGGGGCGGACTCACCGGGGAGCTGTTTTTT. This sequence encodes CASSHPGGGLTGELFF.